These 21 T cell receptor beta chains share one sample of origin, sequenced in a study of lung T cells in sarcoidosis with Löfgren's syndrome. In TCRdb, the reads were re-called with MiXCR into one record per CDR3 protein. The sample contains 60,000 or so distinct CDR3 sequences, roughly 20% of which appear only once. The material sequenced was CD4+ T cells from PBMCs. The receptor source for this set is a human donor with sarcoidosis (Löfgren's syndrome or another form), or a control subject (not recorded which).

This clonotype was picked up a small number of times. The V gene is TRBV11-1, the J gene TRBJ2-1; 7 positions agree with TRBD1. Per the germline V gene, CDR1 is SGHAT and CDR2 is FQDESV (reference sequence). The CDR3 is 14 amino acids. Trimming removed 6 bases from V and 13 bases from J; junction bases left unmatched: 15. Here the CDR3 DNA reads TGTGCCAGCAGAAAAGGCTCGGCCGGGACAGTACAGTTCTTC. It translates to CASRKGSAGTVQFF.

This clonotype was detected many times. The chain is built from TRBV6-1 and TRBJ1-4, with no clear D. Trimming took off 6 bases at V and 0 bases at J, with 14 bases between the two ends. Germline assignment: CDR1 MNHNS and CDR2 SASEGT. The CDR3 extends over 16 amino acids. For the CDR3, the DNA is TGTGCCAGCAGCCCCACCTTCAGTACAACTAATGAAAAACTGTTTTTT. Amino acid sequence: CASSPTFSTTNEKLFF.

This clonotype has ten or more counts. The DNA of the CDR3 is TGCAGTGCTAGAGGGACTCTTACTAGCACAGATACGCAGTATTTT. This gives the protein CSARGTLTSTDTQYF. This sequence joins TRBV20-1 and TRBJ2-3; tentative D call: TRBD2 (5 bases). This CDR3 spans 15 amino acids. Per the germline V gene, CDR1 is DFQATT and CDR2 is SNEGSKA (reference sequence). Deletions cut 1 base from V and 0 bases from J, with 11 bases between.

About this clonotype: A much bigger clone sits one base away, suggesting this may be a read error. The genes are TRBV20-1 and TRBJ1-2; D is unclear. Trimming shortened V by 2 bases and J by 0 bases, and 10 bases separated the two germline ends. Germline V CDR1 and CDR2: DFQATT, SNEGSKA (reference sequence). This CDR3 region has 14 residues. The CDR3 loop reads CSARTNGPNYGYTF. The CDR3 bases are TGCAGTGCTAGAACGAACGGTCCTAACTATGGCTACACCTTC.

The CDR3 DNA sequence: TGTGCCTGGAGTAGTACCCGAGAGAGTGAAAAACTGTTTTTT. This encodes CAWSSTRESEKLFF. The chain recombines TRBV30 with TRBJ1-4; D is unclear. V lost 2 bases to trimming and J lost 7 bases, with 14 bases between them. Germline values: CDR1 GTSNPN, CDR2 SVGIG (reference sequence). CDR3 length: 14 residues.

The chain employs TRBV18 and TRBJ2-7, with 8 bases matching TRBD1. The CDR3 is made up of 13 amino acids. Germline V gives CDR1 KGHSH, CDR2 LQKENI. Trimming removed 5 bases from V and 3 bases from J; junction bases left unmatched: 3. CDR3 DNA sequence: TGTGCCAGCTCAATGGGACAGGTCTACGAGCAGTACTTC. As protein: CASSMGQVYEQYF.

This clonotype was observed many times. The gene calls are TRBV12-3 or TRBV12-4 and TRBJ1-4; a possible D gene is TRBD1 (5 bases). The V and J ends lost 10 bases and 7 bases respectively, with 16 bases between them. This CDR3 has 13 residues. The CDR3 is CAIRRQGGEKLFF. CDR3 nucleotide sequence: TGTGCCATCCGGCGGCAGGGAGGTGAAAAACTGTTTTTT.

This clonotype was detected ten times or more. The chain uses TRBV4-1 and TRBJ2-1, with D perhaps TRBD1 (6 bases). Germline-derived CDR1 and CDR2 are MGHRA and YSYEKL. The CDR3 covers 11 residues. The V end was cut by 0 bases, the J end by 15 bases, with 9 bases between. Here the CDR3 reads CASSQEGGPFF. CDR3 DNA: TGCGCCAGCAGCCAAGAAGGGGGTCCGTTCTTC.

This clonotype was recorded many times. For the CDR3, the DNA is TGTGCCACCAGCAGAGATTCGAAAGAGACCCAGTACTTC. As protein: CATSRDSKETQYF. V and J are TRBV15 and TRBJ2-5; D is unresolved. Looked up from germline, CDR1 is LNHNV and CDR2 is YYDKDF (reference sequence). The CDR3 extends over 13 amino acids. Trimming left V 0 bases short and J 3 bases short, with 5 bases between.

This clonotype was seen ten or more times. J is TRBJ1-5 and V is TRBV6-2 or TRBV6-3; perhaps TRBD1 as D (5 bases). Germline V CDR1 and CDR2: MNHEY, SVGEGT. The V and J ends lost 3 bases and 0 bases respectively, with 18 bases between them. This CDR3 comprises 18 residues. The CDR3 region is CASSYGPLDNLSNQPQHF. CDR3 coding DNA: TGTGCCAGCAGTTATGGACCTTTGGACAATCTTAGCAATCAGCCCCAGCATTTT.

This clonotype appeared many times. The CDR3 is CASTLTHGAGRGGANVLTF. The CDR3 nucleotides are TGTGCCAGCACCCTCACCCATGGGGCAGGGCGTGGTGGGGCCAACGTCCTGACTTTC. J is TRBJ2-6 and V is TRBV25-1; a possible D gene is TRBD1 (5 bases). The CDR3 has 19 amino acids. Trimming left V 7 bases short and J 3 bases short, with 25 bases between. Germline assignment: CDR1 MGHDK and CDR2 SYGVNS. The full variable domain, completed using reference TRBV25-1 and TRBJ2-6, is EADIYQTPRYLVIGTGKKITLECSQTMGHDKMYWYQQDPGMELHLIHYSYGVNSTEKGDLSSESTVSRIRTEHFPLTLESARPSHTSQYLCASTLTHGAGRGGANVLTFGAGSRLTVL.

The table lists this clonotype with a few counts. The chain recombines TRBV20-1 with TRBJ2-5; perhaps TRBD1 as D (5 bases). The CDR3 has 15 residues. Trimming removed 0 bases from V and 5 bases from J, with 16 bases in between. Germline CDR1 and CDR2: DFQATT and SNEGSKA (reference sequence). In DNA form, the CDR3 reads TGCAGTGCTAGAGATTCTCAGGGCCCGGGCGAGACCCAGTACTTC. It is translated as CSARDSQGPGETQYF.

This clonotype was picked up one time. The rearrangement links TRBV9 to TRBJ2-7; TRBD1 is a possible D gene (5 bases). V was shortened by 1 base and J by 2 bases, with 13 bases between the two germline ends. Germline assignment: CDR1 SGDLS and CDR2 YYNGEE. CDR3 length: 15 residues. CDR3: CASSVQAGPPYEQYF. CDR3 bases: TGTGCCAGCAGCGTACAGGCAGGGCCCCCCTACGAGCAGTACTTC.

This clonotype was picked up many times. The CDR3, as DNA: TGTGCCAGCAGATTATCCTTTTCTTCCATCTCTGGGGCCAACGTCCTGACTTTC. It is translated as CASRLSFSSISGANVLTF. The chain is built from TRBV6-1 and TRBJ2-6; no clear D gene. The germline CDR1 and CDR2 sequences are MNHNS and SASEGT. The CDR3 is 18 amino acids. Trimming pared 6 bases from V and 0 bases from J, leaving 18 bases between.

The chain has TRBV19 and TRBJ1-5; maybe TRBD1 (6 bases). The CDR3 runs 14 residues. CDR1 LNHDA and CDR2 SQIVND come from the germline V gene (reference sequence). V was pared by 3 bases and J by 5 bases, with 11 bases between. CDR3 protein: CASSIRGLDQPQHF. In DNA, the CDR3 is TGTGCCAGTAGTATTAGGGGGTTGGATCAGCCCCAGCATTTT.

The table lists this clonotype with a few counts. This rearrangement joins TRBV4-3 to TRBJ2-7, with a possible D match to TRBD2 (5 bases). The CDR3 extends over 15 amino acids. Germline loops: CDR1 LGHNA, CDR2 YSLEER. V lost 0 bases and J 9 bases, leaving 18 bases between the germline ends. CDR3 in amino acids: CASSQEIGSRGRQYF. In DNA, the CDR3 is TGCGCCAGCAGCCAAGAGATAGGCTCACGGGGTCGGCAGTACTTC.

A few counts support this clonotype. Possible read error: a much larger clone is one base away. The chain uses TRBV6-1 and TRBJ2-1, with 8 bases identical to TRBD2. The CDR3 consists of 16 residues. Germline CDR1 reads MNHNS; CDR2 reads SASEGT. CDR3: CTSSARLAPRPVEQFF. The CDR3, as DNA: TGTACCAGCAGTGCCAGACTAGCGCCACGCCCGGTTGAGCAGTTCTTC.

This clonotype came up many times. V and J are TRBV28 and TRBJ1-1; weak D call: TRBD1 (6 bases). The V end lost 2 bases, the J end lost 1 base, and 11 bases lay between the germline ends. This CDR3 has 15 residues. From germline, CDR1 is MDHEN and CDR2 SYDVKM. CDR3 DNA sequence: TGTGCCAGCAGTTTAACAGGGAGGAAGAACACTGAAGCTTTCTTT. As protein: CASSLTGRKNTEAFF.

The chain employs TRBV5-8 and TRBJ1-5; possibly TRBD1 for D (5 bases). The CDR3 length is 16 residues. Germline V CDR1 and CDR2: SGHTS, YDEGEE. V was shortened by 2 bases and J by 1 base, with 13 bases between the two germline ends. CDR3 nucleotides: TGTGCCAGCAGCTTTCGATTTGGGACGAGCAATCAGCCCCAGCATTTT. Its protein is CASSFRFGTSNQPQHF.

This clonotype was counted many times. The V call is TRBV6-6, the J call TRBJ1-5; no clear D gene. The CDR3 totals 16 residues. Trimming removed 0 bases from V and 4 bases from J, with 13 bases in between. CDR1 is MNHNY and CDR2 is SVGAGI in the germline V gene (reference sequence). Here the CDR3 DNA reads TGTGCCAGCAGTTACTCCAGTCAGAAACTAAATCAGCCCCAGCATTTT. Translated, it gives CASSYSSQKLNQPQHF.

Concerning this clonotype itself: A read error may be the cause here, since a much bigger clone is one base away. In DNA, the CDR3 is TGTGCCAGCAGTGGAAGCCGGGACAGGGCGTACAATGAGCAGTTCTTC. Translating gives CASSGSRDRAYNEQFF. This chain uses TRBV6-1 with TRBJ2-1, with 9 bases matching TRBD1. The V gene end was trimmed by 4 bases and the J gene end by 4 bases; junction bases not matched to a gene: 8. The V gene's germline CDR1 is MNHNS and CDR2 SASEGT. CDR3 length: 16 amino acids.